This T cell receptor beta chain was captured in a study of CXCR3-negative and CXCR3-positive naive CD8 T cells. General study points: Naive subsets expressed similar surface CD5; TRB CDR3 features served to infer TCR strength. Fresh PBMCs went into most assays, and CXCR3 expression partly declined after cryopreservation. Hydrophobicity of TRB CDR3s was greater in CXCR3-positive naive cells than in CXCR3-negative naive cells. The study found comparably high diversity in both naive subsets and much lower diversity in memory CD8+ cells.

The CDR3 spans 16 residues. Germline values: CDR1 LGHNT, CDR2 FRNRAP. Concerning this clonotype itself: Its antigen is unknown.

Libraries were UMI-labeled 5' RACE TRB cDNA. After re-calling the 5' RACE reads, TCRdb lists one entry per CDR3 protein, DNA absent. This sample contains over 70,000 distinct CDR3 sequences. The J gene is TRBJ1-2, the V gene TRBV12-5. The sequence was collected from a human donor in good health. Some clones in this sample may be carry-over from other donors' samples. Input material: naive CXCR3+ CD8+ T cells from blood. This sample's subset: CD45RO-CCR7+CD27+CD95- naive CD8+ T cells expressing CXCR3 (TNR3+). The CDR3 reads CASGFLRLTPNYGYTF.